The 15 T cell receptor beta chains in this list originate from one sample, sequenced in a study of cytomegalovirus exposure and HLA in healthy donors. The study ran its PCR with 60 Vbeta and 13 Jbeta primers. Assay used: immunoSEQ multiplex PCR; TCRdb lists only in-frame clones, some missing. The sample lists under 200,000 clones; roughly 80% were seen once. The sequencing input was PBMCs. These receptors originate from a man over 45 in good health and CMV-seronegative.

V is TRBV5-4 and J is TRBJ1-4; unclear D gene. V lost 4 bases and J lost 0, with 10 bases in between. There are 15 residues in the CDR3. CDR1 is SGHNT, CDR2 YYREEE, per germline (reference sequence). CDR3 nucleotide sequence: TGTGCCAGCAGCCCCTCTACCGCAACTAATGAAAAACTGTTTTTT. Translating it yields CASSPSTATNEKLFF. Together with reference TRBV5-4 and TRBJ1-4, the CDR3 gives the full variable domain: ETGVTQSPTHLIKTRGQQVTLRCSSQSGHNTVSWYQQALGQGPQFIFQYYREEENGRGNFPPRFSGLQFPNYSSELNVNALELDDSALYLCASSPSTATNEKLFFGSGTQLSVL.

J is TRBJ2-3 and V is TRBV4-3, with no clear D. The CDR3 extends over 15 amino acids. The germline V gene has CDR1 LGHNA and CDR2 YSLEER. The ends were cut back, 0 bases at V and 0 bases at J, with 7 bases in the middle. The chain's CDR3 is CASSQESYSTDTQYF. The CDR3, as DNA: TGCGCCAGCAGCCAAGAAAGCTACAGCACAGATACGCAGTATTTT.

This sequence joins TRBV7-9 and TRBJ1-5; D call uncertain. The V gene's germline CDR1 is SEHNR and CDR2 FQNEAQ (reference sequence). CDR3 length: 13 residues. The V end was cut by 1 base, the J end by 7 bases, with 8 bases between. CDR3 region: CASSLGAGQPQHF. CDR3 nucleotides: TGTGCCAGCAGCTTAGGGGCCGGACAGCCCCAGCATTTT.

The rearrangement links TRBV27 to TRBJ1-1, with a weak D call TRBD1 (6 bases). V dropped 6 bases and J dropped 8 bases, with 13 bases sitting between them. There are 12 residues in the CDR3. CDR1 is MNHEY, CDR2 SMNVEV, per germline (reference sequence). This CDR3 reads CASSFNRVEAFF. CDR3 coding DNA: TGTGCCAGCAGCTTCAACAGGGTGGAAGCTTTCTTT.

The chain links TRBV7-3 to TRBJ1-1; D is undetermined. The germline V gene encodes CDR1 SGHTA and CDR2 FQGTGA. Trimming cost V 5 bases and J 1 base, with 8 bases left between them. The CDR3 extends over 13 amino acids. CDR3 region: CASSPGSNTEAFF. In DNA, the CDR3 is TGTGCCAGCAGCCCAGGTTCGAACACTGAAGCTTTCTTT.

The chain uses TRBV7-8 and TRBJ2-7, with 12 bases fitting TRBD1. This CDR3 spans 14 amino acids. Germline CDR1 SGHVS, CDR2 FQNEAQ. J was trimmed by 6 bases and V by 5 bases; bases with no gene match: 5. The CDR3 DNA sequence: TGTGCCAGCAGCCCCGGGACAGGGGGCGTCGAGCAGTACTTC. The encoded protein is CASSPGTGGVEQYF.

The chain recombines TRBV4-1 with TRBJ2-2; 10 nucleotides align to TRBD1. CDR1 is MGHRA and CDR2 is YSYEKL in the germline V gene. The CDR3 runs to 16 residues. V trimming: 2 bases; J trimming: 7 bases; junction bases outside the gene matches: 7. The DNA for the CDR3 is TGCGCCAGCAGCCAACGACAGGGGGCGCAGGTCGGGGAGCTGTTTTTT. Translated: CASSQRQGAQVGELFF.

This chain connects TRBV29-1 to TRBJ2-7; perhaps TRBD1 as D (8 bases). Trimming cost V 7 bases and J 3 bases, with 16 bases left between them. The CDR3 spans 13 residues. From germline, CDR1 is SQVTM and CDR2 ANQGSEA. DNA for the CDR3: TGCAGCGCAGCGGGACAGGACGACTACGAGCAGTACTTC. Amino acid sequence: CSAAGQDDYEQYF.

This chain uses TRBV4-3 with TRBJ2-1; TRBD1 might be the D (6 bases). Germline CDR1 and CDR2: LGHNA and YSLEER. The CDR3 has 16 residues. V lost 0 bases and J 4 bases, leaving 13 bases between the germline ends. The CDR3 nucleotides read TGCGCCAGCAGCCAAGAGCTCGGACAGAAATACAATGAGCAGTTCTTC. Translation gives CASSQELGQKYNEQFF.

The CDR3 region has the DNA TGTGCCAGCAGCTTAAAGCACAGTTATAGCAATCAGCCCCAGCATTTT. Protein product: CASSLKHSYSNQPQHF. V gene TRBV7-3 combines with J gene TRBJ1-5; D ambiguous. Germline CDR1 and CDR2: SGHTA and FQGTGA. The CDR3 extends over 16 amino acids. Trimming pared 1 base from V and 0 bases from J, leaving 10 bases between. The full variable domain, its missing parts supplied by reference TRBV7-3 and TRBJ1-5, is GAGVSQTPSNKVTEKGKYVELRCDPISGHTALYWYRQSLGQGPEFLIYFQGTGAADDSGLPNDRFFAVRPEGSVSTLKIQRTERGDSAVYLCASSLKHSYSNQPQHFGDGTRLSIL.

Only a few counts were recorded for this clone. The J gene is TRBJ2-3, the V gene TRBV5-1; 7 nucleotides agree with TRBD2. Germline lookup yields CDR1 SGHRS and CDR2 YFSETQ. This CDR3 spans 16 amino acids. The V segment lost 2 bases and the J segment 0 bases; nucleotides outside the gene matches: 6. CDR3 in amino acids: CASSFAGRLSTDTQYF. DNA of the CDR3: TGCGCCAGCAGCTTTGCCGGGAGGCTAAGCACAGATACGCAGTATTTT. The full variable domain, its missing parts supplied by reference TRBV5-1 and TRBJ2-3, is KAGVTQTPRYLIKTRGQQVTLSCSPISGHRSVSWYQQTPGQGLQFLFEYFSETQRNKGNFPGRFSGRQFSNSRSEMNVSTLELGDSALYLCASSFAGRLSTDTQYFGPGTRLTVL.

The table lists this clone with a few counts. The V and J genes are TRBV27 and TRBJ2-2; 9 bases map to TRBD2. This CDR3 comprises 17 residues. With V trimmed by 1 base and J by 3 bases, 6 bases remained unmatched. Germline lookup yields CDR1 MNHEY and CDR2 SMNVEV (reference sequence). This CDR3 reads CASSLFGRGGHTGELFF. The CDR3 nucleotides read TGTGCCAGCAGTTTATTTGGGCGGGGGGGCCACACCGGGGAGCTGTTTTTT.

J is TRBJ1-5 and V is TRBV27; D ambiguous. V gave up 6 bases and J gave up 6 bases, with 12 bases separating them. The CDR3 totals 13 residues. Germline V gene data show CDR1 as MNHEY and CDR2 as SMNVEV (reference sequence). CDR3 loop: CASRSDAAQPQHF. CDR3 DNA sequence: TGTGCCAGCAGGTCAGATGCCGCTCAGCCCCAGCATTTT.

The chain combines TRBV4-3 with TRBJ1-4, with 8 bases matching TRBD1. Germline V CDR1 and CDR2: LGHNA, YSLEER. There are 16 residues in the CDR3. The ends lost 0 bases at V and 8 bases at J; junction bases unmatched: 8. The CDR3 sequence is CASSQDWSDRVEKLFF. Written as DNA, the CDR3 is TGCGCCAGCAGCCAAGATTGGTCGGACAGGGTGGAAAAACTGTTTTTT.

The chain uses TRBV7-9 and TRBJ2-7; 8 nucleotides agree with TRBD1. J lost 5 bases, V lost 6 bases, and 9 bases had no gene match. Germline-derived CDR1 and CDR2 are SEHNR and FQNEAQ (reference sequence). The CDR3 is 14 residues long. The CDR3 region is CASSFGQGSHEQYF. The DNA of the CDR3 is TGTGCCAGCAGTTTCGGACAGGGATCCCACGAGCAGTACTTC.